What follows is one T cell receptor (beta chain) and its context. Vbeta (60) and Jbeta (13) primers were used in the PCR. Using immunoSEQ multiplex PCR, the repertoire was profiled, and TCRdb retains in-frame clones only, with some absent. The sample yields some 140,000 clones, approximately 69% seen once. The data originate from a study of cytomegalovirus exposure and HLA in healthy donors. The clonotype comes from a man aged 30-40 years in good health and CMV-seronegative. Sequencing input: PBMCs.

The CDR3 nucleotides read TGTGCCAGTAGTATAACTAGCGGCTACGAGCAGTACTTC. Translation: CASSITSGYEQYF. The V call is TRBV19, the J call TRBJ2-7; 8 positions agree with TRBD2. Germline trimming cut 2 bases from V and 3 bases from J; bases unmatched to any gene: 0. The germline V gene encodes CDR1 LNHDA and CDR2 SQIVND (reference sequence). This CDR3 is built from 13 residues.